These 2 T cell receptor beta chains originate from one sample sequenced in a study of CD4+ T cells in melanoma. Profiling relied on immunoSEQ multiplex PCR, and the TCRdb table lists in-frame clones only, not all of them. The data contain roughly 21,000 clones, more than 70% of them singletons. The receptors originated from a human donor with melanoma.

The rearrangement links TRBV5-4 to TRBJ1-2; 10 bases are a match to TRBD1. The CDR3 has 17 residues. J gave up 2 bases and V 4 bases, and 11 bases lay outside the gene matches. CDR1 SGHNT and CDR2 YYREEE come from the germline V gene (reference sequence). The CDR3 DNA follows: TGTGCCAGCAGCCCCCAGACAGGGGGCTTTCGAAACTATGGCTACACCTTC. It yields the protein CASSPQTGGFRNYGYTF.

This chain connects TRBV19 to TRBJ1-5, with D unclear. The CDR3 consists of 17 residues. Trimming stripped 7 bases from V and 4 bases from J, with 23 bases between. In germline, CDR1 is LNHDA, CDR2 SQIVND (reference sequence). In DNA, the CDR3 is TGTGCCAGTACCAATATGGGCCTATTCCGTAGTAATCAGCCCCAGCATTTT. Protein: CASTNMGLFRSNQPQHF.